This entry lists 13 T cell receptor beta chains sequenced from one sample in a study of neurological immune-mediated disorders. MiXCR was run by TCRdb on the 5' RACE reads, yielding one entry per CDR3 protein. The profile shows around 14,000 distinct CDR3 sequences, around 9.3% of them singletons. Source material: PBMCs. The receptors were sampled from a woman in her thirties or forties in good health.

This clonotype was counted many times. The chain links TRBV3-1 to TRBJ1-1; D call uncertain. CDR3 length: 14 amino acids. V was cut by 0 bases and J by 6 bases, with 11 bases left in between. Germline CDR1 and CDR2: LGHDT and YNNKEL (reference sequence). CDR3 nucleotides: TGTGCCAGCAGCCAAGAAATCAGGTATGCTGAAGCTTTCTTT. Residues: CASSQEIRYAEAFF.

This clonotype was detected many times. V gene TRBV28 combines with J gene TRBJ2-4; D ambiguous. The germline CDR1 and CDR2 sequences are MDHEN and SYDVKM. The V end lost 5 bases, the J end lost 9 bases, and 17 bases lay between the germline ends. There are 14 residues in the CDR3. CDR3 protein: CASSPRALSGIQYF. In nucleotides, the CDR3 is TGTGCCAGCAGTCCTCGGGCCTTATCCGGCATTCAGTACTTC.

The table lists this clonotype with many counts. The V and J genes are TRBV7-2 and TRBJ2-3, with D possibly matching TRBD2 (7 bases). With 2 bases removed from V and 7 bases from J, the gap between germline ends came to 19 bases. Germline loops: CDR1 SGHTA, CDR2 FQGNSA. The CDR3 sequence is 16 residues long. This chain's CDR3 is CASSLKGGGSRNTQYF. The CDR3 DNA reads TGTGCCAGCAGCTTAAAAGGGGGGGGGTCGCGGAATACGCAGTATTTT.

The chain combines TRBV5-6 with TRBJ2-7; weak D call: TRBD2 (5 bases). The CDR3 length is 14 residues. Trimming cost V 8 bases and J 5 bases, with 20 bases left between them. Germline V lookup: CDR1 SGHDT, CDR2 YYEEEE. The CDR3 nucleotides are TGTGCCAGAAGCCGGCGGGCCGGGTCGGACGAGCAGTACTTC. Encoded protein: CARSRRAGSDEQYF.

This clonotype was detected many times. This sequence joins TRBV20-1 and TRBJ1-6; 9 nucleotides line up with TRBD1. The CDR3 loop spans 17 amino acids. The germline V gene has CDR1 DFQATT and CDR2 SNEGSKA (reference sequence). J gave up 7 bases and V 6 bases, and 16 bases lay outside the gene matches. The CDR3 sequence is CSAPRDRVFARNSPLHF. The CDR3 nucleotides read TGCAGTGCCCCAAGGGACAGGGTTTTCGCGCGGAATTCACCCCTCCACTTT.

In its sample, this clonotype was seen many times. The chain joins TRBV20-1 to TRBJ2-1; 11 bases map to TRBD2. Per germline, CDR1 DFQATT and CDR2 SNEGSKA (reference sequence). The CDR3 spans 14 residues. Losses at the gene ends were 7 bases for V and 9 bases for J; bases not matched to a gene: 11. The CDR3 nucleotides are TGCAGTGTCTCGACTAGCGGGATCCTCCCTGAGCAGTTCTTC. Amino acids: CSVSTSGILPEQFF.

This clonotype showed up just a few times. The chain recombines TRBV4-2 with TRBJ2-2; D unclear. Germline V gives CDR1 LGHNA, CDR2 YNFKEQ. CDR3 length: 16 residues. Trimming shortened V by 3 bases and J by 6 bases, and 17 bases separated the two germline ends. The CDR3 bases are TGTGCCAGCAGCCAGGCTACTGCCGAGCCTTCCGGGGAGCTGTTTTTT. This gives the protein CASSQATAEPSGELFF.

This clonotype was detected many times. The chain carries TRBV7-9 and TRBJ2-5; TRBD2 matches at 8 bases. The germline V gene has CDR1 SEHNR and CDR2 FQNEAQ (reference sequence). J was trimmed by 5 bases and V by 5 bases; bases with no gene match: 10. The CDR3 has 15 residues. This CDR3 reads CASSPTSGGGETQYF. Written as DNA, the CDR3 is TGTGCCAGCAGCCCTACTAGCGGCGGAGGGGAGACCCAGTACTTC. The full variable domain, its missing parts supplied by reference TRBV7-9 and TRBJ2-5, is DTGVSQNPRHKITKRGQNVTFRCDPISEHNRLYWYRQTLGQGPEFLTYFQNEAQLEKSRLLSDRFSAERPKGSFSTLEIQRTEQGDSAMYLCASSPTSGGGETQYFGPGTRLLVL.

The chain couples TRBV25-1 to TRBJ1-1; perhaps TRBD1 as D (5 bases). This CDR3 region has 15 residues. The germline V and J ends were trimmed by 3 bases and 7 bases, with 18 bases remaining between them. Germline-derived CDR1 and CDR2 are MGHDK and SYGVNS. The CDR3 loop is CASSDRGGTRSEAFF. DNA of the CDR3: TGTGCCAGCAGTGACCGCGGGGGGACCCGGAGTGAAGCTTTCTTT.

A remark on this clonotype: The germline gene is not matched at one end of the junction; a read error may be the cause. The chain employs TRBV20-1 and TRBJ2-3; 13 bases align to TRBD2. The CDR3 is made up of 13 amino acids. Germline V gene lookup returns CDR1 DFQATT and CDR2 SNEGSKA (reference sequence). CDR3 region: CSAGTSGIDTQYF. CDR3 sequence (DNA): TGCAGTGCTGGGACTAGCGGGATTGATACACAGTATTTT.

At least ten counts were recorded for this clonotype. The chain carries TRBV2 and TRBJ2-5, with 7 bases lining up with TRBD2. The trim removed 7 bases at V and 4 bases at J, leaving 6 bases unmatched. From germline, CDR1 is SNHLY and CDR2 FYNNEI. The CDR3 length is 13 residues. The CDR3 DNA reads TGTGCCAGCACCCTGGGGAGGGGAGAGACCCAGTACTTC. It encodes CASTLGRGETQYF.

This clonotype was counted at least ten times. The chain carries TRBV5-1 and TRBJ2-5, with TRBD2 identical over 7 bases. The CDR3 contains 16 residues. The V and J ends lost 4 bases and 5 bases, in that order; junction bases with no gene match: 14. Germline V gene lookup returns CDR1 SGHRS and CDR2 YFSETQ. The CDR3 DNA sequence: TGCGCCAGCAGCGTCGGTCCCGGGGGGAGGGCTGAGACCCAGTACTTC. Its protein is CASSVGPGGRAETQYF.

In this sample, this clonotype turned up many times. The CDR3 protein is CSALISGRINEQFF. The CDR3 coding sequence is TGCAGTGCTCTGATTAGCGGGAGGATCAATGAGCAGTTCTTC. The chain couples TRBV20-1 to TRBJ2-1, with 10 bases that match TRBD2. Germline-derived CDR1 and CDR2 are DFQATT and SNEGSKA (reference sequence). This CDR3 is built from 14 residues. V was pared by 5 bases and J by 6 bases, with 7 bases of the junction left unmatched.